Detailed here is one T cell receptor beta chain. This sample stems from a study of blood T cell repertoires in COVID-19. As for the study in general: Sources were T cells, B-cell-depleted T cells, or PBMCs; the material itself was cDNA or gDNA.

Using immunoSEQ multiplex PCR, the repertoire was profiled, and TCRdb retains in-frame clones only, with some absent. Of 200,000 to 250,000 clones detected, roughly four fifths appear once; the ten largest clones hold approximately 1.8%. Trimming took off 7 bases at V and 0 bases at J, with 9 bases between the two ends. The CDR3 sequence is 13 residues long. Germline CDR1 and CDR2: MDHEN and SYDVKM. The source material was peripheral blood. The source is a man younger than 40 who had recovered from COVID-19. The chain is built from TRBV28 and TRBJ1-1, with a weak D call TRBD1 (5 bases). CDR3 sequence (DNA): TGTGCCAGCATGGGGCAGTTGAACACTGAAGCTTTCTTT. It translates to CASMGQLNTEAFF.